The sequence of this TCR beta chain was determined in a study of shared clonotypes between healthy human individuals. Genomic DNA belonging to each subset was distributed in equal measure over several immunoSEQ plates. Using immunoSEQ multiplex PCR, the repertoire was profiled, and TCRdb retains in-frame clones only, with some absent. The sample carries 600,000 to 750,000 clones, roughly 78% recorded once. The CDR3 contains 13 residues. In germline, CDR1 is MNHEY, CDR2 SVGAGI. Trimming pared 2 bases from V and 7 bases from J, leaving 12 bases between. This chain uses TRBV6-5 with TRBJ2-7; possibly TRBD1 or TRBD2 for D (6 bases each). The sequenced material came from memory CD4+ T cells sorted from blood. Sample subset: CD45RA-negative fraction. The receptor's source is a woman in her thirties in good health. This CDR3 reads CASSYKEGGEQYF. The CDR3 nucleotides read TGTGCCAGCAGTTACAAGGAGGGGGGAGAGCAGTACTTC.